This T cell receptor (beta chain) was sequenced for a study of OX40 agonist ivuxolimab in advanced cancers. Study as a whole: With ivuxolimab, an agonistic anti-OX40 (CD134) antibody, patients were treated.

The method was immunoSEQ multiplex PCR; TCRdb's version includes in-frame clones alone and lacks a portion of them. The table includes around 28,000 clones, over 75% detected once. The sample holds one count of this clone. The antigen is undetermined. Study outcomes and limitations: There were, on average, more expanded clones in CD8+ T cells than in CD4+.

This CDR3 is built from 16 residues. J lost 4 bases, V lost 0 bases, and 7 bases had no gene match. Germline V lookup: CDR1 SGDLS, CDR2 YYNGEE. This sample comprised CD4+ or CD8+ T cells sorted from blood, obtained in a trial of the OX40 agonist ivuxolimab. This chain joins TRBV9 and TRBJ2-1; TRBD2 matches at 7 bases. The source is an adult with an advanced solid tumor such as melanoma, head and neck, liver or kidney cancer. CDR3 amino acids: CASSVGGASGYNEQFF. In DNA form, the CDR3 reads TGTGCCAGCAGCGTAGGAGGGGCTAGCGGATACAATGAGCAGTTCTTC.